These 14 T cell receptor beta chains originate from one sample sequenced in a study of Graves' ophthalmopathy and Graves' hyperthyroidism. Transcripts of RNA were the source for amplifying TCR beta CDR3 regions. The first-round RT-PCR employed HTBI primers together with the Qiagen OneStep RT-PCR kit. A multiplex PCR was then performed as the second round. Via MiXCR, TCRdb re-called the multiplex PCR reads, giving one row per CDR3 protein. The sample lists over a million distinct CDR3 sequences, about 38% occurring once. The sequencing input was peripheral blood or thyroid tissue (not recorded which). These receptor sequences come from an adult man with Graves' hyperthyroidism.

The chain couples TRBV7-8 to TRBJ2-5, with 10 bases that match TRBD2. The CDR3 totals 17 residues. The V gene's germline CDR1 is SGHVS and CDR2 FQNEAQ. Unmatched junction bases numbered 14, after V lost 6 bases and J lost 4 bases. CDR3 in DNA: TGTGCCAGCAGTTTATTTGTAGCGGGAGGCCAAGTAGAGACCCAGTACTTC. Translation: CASSLFVAGGQVETQYF.

This clonotype has at least ten counts. This sequence joins TRBV19 and TRBJ2-5; 8 bases align to TRBD2. The length of the CDR3 is 14 residues. The V gene end was trimmed by 8 bases and the J gene end by 5 bases; junction bases not matched to a gene: 10. The germline gives CDR1 LNHDA, CDR2 SQIVND (reference sequence). The CDR3 sequence: CASRKAGVAETQYF. In nucleotides, the CDR3 is TGTGCCAGTCGGAAAGCGGGAGTAGCGGAGACCCAGTACTTC.

The genes are TRBV10-3 and TRBJ2-7, with 12 bases aligning to TRBD2. This CDR3 is built from 17 residues. Germline V CDR1 and CDR2: ENHRY, SYGVKD. J was trimmed by 6 bases and V by 10 bases; bases with no gene match: 19. The CDR3 bases are TGTGCCAGCAAGAGGACTAGCGGGAACACTTTTGGGCGCGAGCAGTACTTC. Translation gives CASKRTSGNTFGREQYF.

This clonotype was counted between two and nine times. The chain couples TRBV7-2 to TRBJ2-7; D assignment may be TRBD1 or TRBD2 (5 bases each). CDR1 SGHTA and CDR2 FQGNSA come from the germline V gene. V lost 3 bases to trimming and J lost 5 bases, with 17 bases between them. The CDR3 is 15 amino acids. The CDR3 DNA reads TGTGCCAGCAGCTTTAGTGGCCAGGAGGACAACGAGCAGTACTTC. Translating gives CASSFSGQEDNEQYF.

V usage is TRBV7-8 and J usage is TRBJ2-7, with a tentative D call TRBD1 (6 bases). V lost 5 bases to trimming and J lost 7 bases, with 18 bases between them. Per germline, CDR1 SGHVS and CDR2 FQNEAQ. The CDR3 runs 14 residues. The CDR3 DNA reads as TGTGCCAGCAGCCAGGGCAGGGGAAGGAGGGAGCAGTACTTC. The encoded protein is CASSQGRGRREQYF.

This sequence joins TRBV29-1 and TRBJ1-1; a weak D match, TRBD1 (6 bases). Per germline, CDR1 SQVTM and CDR2 ANQGSEA. The CDR3 is 13 residues long. The V and J ends lost 3 bases and 1 base respectively, with 9 bases between them. CDR3 bases: TGCAGCGTTGATGGGACATCGAACACTGAAGCTTTCTTT. This codes for CSVDGTSNTEAFF.

In its sample, this clonotype was seen many times. The rearrangement links TRBV9 to TRBJ2-5; 7 bases map to TRBD1. CDR3 length equals 15 residues. The junction had 10 bases not matched to a gene; V was cut back by 3 bases and J by 5 bases. Germline V CDR1 and CDR2: SGDLS, YYNGEE. In nucleotides, the CDR3 is TGTGCCAGCAGCGCGAACAGGGGCGATGGGGAGACCCAGTACTTC. This gives the protein CASSANRGDGETQYF. Full variable domain (outside the CDR3, taken from reference TRBV9 and TRBJ2-5): DSGVTQTPKHLITATGQRVTLRCSPRSGDLSVYWYQQSLDQGLQFLIQYYNGEERAKGNILERFSAQQFPDLHSELNLSSLELGDSALYFCASSANRGDGETQYFGPGTRLLVL.

In this sample, this clonotype turned up a few times. The chain couples TRBV4-1 to TRBJ2-5; 7 nucleotides match TRBD1. V trimming: 4 bases; J trimming: 2 bases; junction bases outside the gene matches: 7. This CDR3 is built from 15 residues. CDR1 and CDR2 (germline): MGHRA, YSYEKL. The CDR3 reads CASSRTGWGQETQYF. The CDR3 DNA reads as TGCGCCAGCAGCCGGACAGGTTGGGGACAAGAGACCCAGTACTTC.

This clonotype was found many times. This sequence joins TRBV2 and TRBJ2-7, with D perhaps assigned TRBD1 or TRBD2 (5 bases each). Germline V CDR1 and CDR2: SNHLY, FYNNEI. The CDR3 is made up of 14 amino acids. Trimming shortened V by 7 bases and J by 6 bases, and 19 bases separated the two germline ends. The CDR3 loop reads CASTDGTLTREQYF. CDR3 nucleotide sequence: TGTGCCAGCACCGACGGGACCCTAACCCGCGAGCAGTACTTC.

V gene TRBV25-1 combines with J gene TRBJ1-2; no clear D gene. The CDR3 totals 13 residues. With 2 bases removed from V and 7 bases from J, the gap between germline ends came to 11 bases. Germline CDR1 and CDR2: MGHDK and SYGVNS. In nucleotides, the CDR3 is TGTGCCAGCAGTGAACCTGGATGGGGTGGCTACACCTTC. Translation gives CASSEPGWGGYTF.

At least ten counts were recorded for this clonotype. CDR3 region: CASSPEASQPQHF. CDR3 bases: TGTGCCAGCAGCCCCGAAGCGAGTCAGCCCCAGCATTTT. The rearrangement uses TRBV7-2 and TRBJ1-5, with unresolved D. Trimming shortened V by 5 bases and J by 6 bases, and 11 bases separated the two germline ends. The CDR3 covers 13 residues. Per the germline V gene, CDR1 is SGHTA and CDR2 is FQGNSA.

About this clonotype: This may arise from a read error, as a much more abundant clone is one base away. Without the conserved terminal phenylalanine or tryptophan, this CDR3 likely stems from a read error. This chain links TRBV5-1 with TRBJ2-7; TRBD2 agrees at 10 bases. After removal of 5 bases from V and 0 bases from J, the junction contained 5 bases not matched to a gene. Germline V gene data show CDR1 as SGHRS and CDR2 as YFSETQ. The CDR3 has 15 amino acids. CDR3 DNA sequence: TGCGCCAGCAGAACAGGGACTAGCGACTCCTACGAGCAGTACCTC. Protein sequence: CASRTGTSDSYEQYL.

This clonotype occurred a few times. The V gene is TRBV10-3, the J gene TRBJ1-2; D not certain. Germline V CDR1 and CDR2: ENHRY, SYGVKD. With 10 bases removed from V and 8 bases from J, the gap between germline ends came to 17 bases. The CDR3 is 12 amino acids. The CDR3 region is CASRERTMGYTF. The CDR3 DNA follows: TGTGCCAGCAGAGAGCGGACTATGGGCTACACCTTC.

The chain combines TRBV15 with TRBJ1-5; 9 nucleotides agree with TRBD1. The germline gives CDR1 LNHNV, CDR2 YYDKDF (reference sequence). The V and J ends lost 4 bases and 4 bases, in that order; junction bases with no gene match: 5. The CDR3 consists of 15 residues. CDR3 sequence reads: CATSNRQGGNQPQHF. Here the CDR3 DNA reads TGTGCCACCAGCAATAGACAGGGGGGGAATCAGCCCCAGCATTTT. Drawing the rest from reference TRBV15 and TRBJ1-5, the complete variable domain is DAMVIQNPRYQVTQFGKPVTLSCSQTLNHNVMYWYQQKSSQAPKLLFHYYDKDFNNEADTPDNFQSRRPNTSFCFLDIRSPGLGDTAMYLCATSNRQGGNQPQHFGDGTRLSIL.